Below, one TCR beta chain is given with its context. Its antigen is unidentified. Germline V gene data show CDR1 as LNHDA and CDR2 as SQIVND (reference sequence). This CDR3 contains 13 residues. The V end was cut by 10 bases, the J end by 7 bases, with 16 bases between. The data were taken from a study of T cells in localized non-small cell lung cancer. Study-wide results and caveats: Because only a single region of the tumor was sequenced, heterogeneity remains possible. In adjacent lung appeared a median approximately 61 of the top 100 tumor clones. With higher T cell density in blood came longer overall survival. T cell clonality was highest in uninvolved adjacent lung, above tumor.

The assay was immunoSEQ multiplex PCR, and TCRdb's table has in-frame clones only and misses some. The table records under 35,000 clones, 75% to 95% of them present only once. The origin of this receptor is a female donor older than 55 with stage II lung adenocarcinoma. The input for sequencing was peripheral blood mononuclear cells, taken before any cancer treatment. The gene calls are TRBV19 and TRBJ1-4; D not resolved. CDR3 DNA: TGTGCCACAAGTGGGAAGACGGGTGAAAAACTGTTTTTT. This translates into CATSGKTGEKLFF.